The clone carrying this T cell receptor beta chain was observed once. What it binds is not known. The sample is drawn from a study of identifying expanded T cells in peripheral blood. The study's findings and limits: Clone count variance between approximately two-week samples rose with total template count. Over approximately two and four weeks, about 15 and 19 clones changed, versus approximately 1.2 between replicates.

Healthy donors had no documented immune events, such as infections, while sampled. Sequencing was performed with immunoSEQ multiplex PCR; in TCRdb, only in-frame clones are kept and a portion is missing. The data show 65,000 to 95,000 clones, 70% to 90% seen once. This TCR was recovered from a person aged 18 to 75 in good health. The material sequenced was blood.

The chain's CDR3 is CASSLGTTYEQYF. The CDR3 DNA sequence: TGTGCCAGCAGCTTAGGGACAACCTACGAGCAGTACTTC. The V and J genes are TRBV11-3 and TRBJ2-7, with D maybe TRBD1 (5 bases). This CDR3 is built from 13 residues. The V gene lost 1 base and the J gene lost 2 bases, with 6 bases spanning the gap. Germline values: CDR1 SGHNT, CDR2 YENEEA. The full variable domain, completed using reference TRBV11-3 and TRBJ2-7, is EAGVVQSPRYKIIEKKQPVAFWCNPISGHNTLYWYLQNLGQGPELLIRYENEEAVDDSQLPKDRFSAERLKGVDSTLKIQPAELGDSAVYLCASSLGTTYEQYFGPGTRLTVT.